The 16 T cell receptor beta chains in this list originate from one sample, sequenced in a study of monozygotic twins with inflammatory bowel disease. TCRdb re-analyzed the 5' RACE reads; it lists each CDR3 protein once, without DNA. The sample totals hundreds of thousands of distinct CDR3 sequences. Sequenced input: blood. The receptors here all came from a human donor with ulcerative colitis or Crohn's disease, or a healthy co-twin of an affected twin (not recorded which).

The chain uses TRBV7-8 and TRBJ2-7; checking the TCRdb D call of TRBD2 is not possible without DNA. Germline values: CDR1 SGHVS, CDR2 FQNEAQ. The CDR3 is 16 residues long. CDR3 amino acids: CASSLADPGLRYEQYF.

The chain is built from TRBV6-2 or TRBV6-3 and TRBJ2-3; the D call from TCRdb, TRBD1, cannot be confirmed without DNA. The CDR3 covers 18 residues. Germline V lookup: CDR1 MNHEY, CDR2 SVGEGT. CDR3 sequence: CASSPHAAWTGGLDTQYF.

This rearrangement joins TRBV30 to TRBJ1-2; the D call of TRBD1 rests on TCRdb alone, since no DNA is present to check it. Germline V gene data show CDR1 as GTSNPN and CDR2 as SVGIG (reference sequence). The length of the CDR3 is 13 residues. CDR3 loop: CAWRRGTGDGYTF.

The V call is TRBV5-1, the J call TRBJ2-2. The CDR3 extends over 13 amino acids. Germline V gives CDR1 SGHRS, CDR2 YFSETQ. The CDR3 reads CASSFDFTGELFF.

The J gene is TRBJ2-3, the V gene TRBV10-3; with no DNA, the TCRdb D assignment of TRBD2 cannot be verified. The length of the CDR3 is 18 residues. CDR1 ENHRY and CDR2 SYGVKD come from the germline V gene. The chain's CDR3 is CAISDPSGGYPHEDTQYF.

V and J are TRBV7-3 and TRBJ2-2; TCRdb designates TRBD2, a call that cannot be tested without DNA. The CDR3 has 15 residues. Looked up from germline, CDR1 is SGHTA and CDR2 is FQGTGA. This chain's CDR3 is CASSLASGPTGELFF.

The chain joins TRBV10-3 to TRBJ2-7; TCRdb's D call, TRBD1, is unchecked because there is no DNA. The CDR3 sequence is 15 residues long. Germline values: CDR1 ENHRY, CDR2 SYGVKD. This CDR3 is CAISEGDRAVGEQYF.

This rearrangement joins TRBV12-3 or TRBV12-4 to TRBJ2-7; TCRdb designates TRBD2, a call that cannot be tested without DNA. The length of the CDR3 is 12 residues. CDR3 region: CASSPRLSEQYF.

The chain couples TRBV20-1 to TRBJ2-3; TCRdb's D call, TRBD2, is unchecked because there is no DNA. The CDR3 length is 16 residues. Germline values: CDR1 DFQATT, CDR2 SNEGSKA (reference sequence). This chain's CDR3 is CSDSPSLAALTDTQYF.

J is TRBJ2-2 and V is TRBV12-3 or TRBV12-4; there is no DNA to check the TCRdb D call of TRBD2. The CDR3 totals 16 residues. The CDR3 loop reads CASSLYSGGASGELFF.

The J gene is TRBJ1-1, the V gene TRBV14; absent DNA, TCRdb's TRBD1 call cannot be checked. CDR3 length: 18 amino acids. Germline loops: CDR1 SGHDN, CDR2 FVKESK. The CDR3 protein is CASSQEMGTGRLHTEAFF.

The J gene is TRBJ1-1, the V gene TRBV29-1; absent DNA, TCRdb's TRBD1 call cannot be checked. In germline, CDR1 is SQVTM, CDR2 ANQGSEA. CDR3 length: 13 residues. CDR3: CSVAQGLSTEAFF.

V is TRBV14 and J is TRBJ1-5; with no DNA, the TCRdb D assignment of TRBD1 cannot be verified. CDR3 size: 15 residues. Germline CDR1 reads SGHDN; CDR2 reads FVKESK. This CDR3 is CASSQGPGINQPQHF. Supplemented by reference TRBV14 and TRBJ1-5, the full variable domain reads EAGVTQFPSHSVIEKGQTVTLRCDPISGHDNLYWYRRVMGKEIKFLLHFVKESKQDESGMPNNRFLAERTGGTYSTLKVQPAELEDSGVYFCASSQGPGINQPQHFGDGTRLSIL.

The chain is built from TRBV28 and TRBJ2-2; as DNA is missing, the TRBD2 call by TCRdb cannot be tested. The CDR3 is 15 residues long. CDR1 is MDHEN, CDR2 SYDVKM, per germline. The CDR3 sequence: CASSWEREGTGELFF.

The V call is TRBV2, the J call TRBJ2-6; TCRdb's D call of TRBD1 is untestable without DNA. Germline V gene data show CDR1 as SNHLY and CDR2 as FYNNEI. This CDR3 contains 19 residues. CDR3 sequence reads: CASTGPRGDRELGANVLTF.

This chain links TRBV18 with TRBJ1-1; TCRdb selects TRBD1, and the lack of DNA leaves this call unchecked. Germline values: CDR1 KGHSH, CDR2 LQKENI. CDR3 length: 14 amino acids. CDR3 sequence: CASSRGQGNTEAFF. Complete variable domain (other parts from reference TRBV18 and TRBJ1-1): NAGVMQNPRHLVRRRGQEARLRCSPMKGHSHVYWYRQLPEEGLKFMVYLQKENIIDESGMPKERFSAEFPKEGPSILRIQQVVRGDSAAYFCASSRGQGNTEAFFGQGTRLTVV.